A selection of T cell receptor beta chains follows, all from one sample in a study of radiation and T cells in renal cell carcinoma. Clones were sequenced by immunoSEQ multiplex PCR, and TCRdb holds only the in-frame ones, with some missing. This sample has some 95,000 clones, with about 86% found just once. The sequences come from blood, collected from a patient whose treatment included radiotherapy and nephrectomy. The receptors come from a man aged 45-65 years with renal cell carcinoma. Each CDR3 is given with its conserved first and last residue. The order of the fields is clone size, J gene, V gene, D gene, CDR3 DNA, CDR3 protein. The D gene is left open where the match is weak. Rows may omit the clone size; those that give it use once, few, many or a size class.

-,TRBJ2-3,TRBV2,TRBD1,TGTGCCAGCAGTGATACAGACAGGGGGGGCGCAGATACGCAGTATTTT,CASSDTDRGGADTQYF
-,TRBJ1-6,TRBV30,-,TGTGCCTTCTCCCCCGGGGGCTGGAATTCACCCCTCCACTTT,CAFSPGGWNSPLHF
-,TRBJ2-5,TRBV5-1,-,TGCGCCAGCAGCTTGGAGGGGGGCGGAGAGACCCAGTACTTC,CASSLEGGGETQYF
once,TRBJ1-5,TRBV6-6,-,TGTGCCAGCCTCCCGGGCTGGGACCGCCGAGAGCCCCAGCATTTT,CASLPGWDRREPQHF
-,TRBJ1-6,TRBV6-5,-,TGTGCCAGTAGAGGACGTTCGGCTTCACCCCTCCACTTT,CASRGRSASPLHF
-,TRBJ2-5,TRBV5-1,-,TGCGCCAGCAGCGAATCCTACCAAGAGACCCAGTACTTC,CASSESYQETQYF
-,TRBJ2-5,TRBV15,TRBD1,TGTGCCACCAGCAGAGACCCGCCAGGGGGCGCGGTATGGGAGACCCAGTACTTC,CATSRDPPGGAVWETQYF
once,TRBJ2-7,TRBV4-2,-,TGTGCCAGCAGCCAAGACCCAGGGTTCGTTGAGCAGTACTTC,CASSQDPGFVEQYF
-,TRBJ2-1,TRBV27,TRBD2,TGTGCCAGCAGTTTACCAGGTATAGGACTAGCGGGGGGGCTCGATGAGCAGTTCTTC,CASSLPGIGLAGGLDEQFF
-,TRBJ2-5,TRBV5-4,TRBD2,TGTGCCAGCAGCCCGGGGGGGGCAGAGGGCCAAGAGACCCAGTACTTC,CASSPGGAEGQETQYF
-,TRBJ1-4,TRBV5-1,TRBD1,TGCGCCAGCAGCTTAACCGGACAGGGGGGAGGTGAAAAACTGTTTTTT,CASSLTGQGGGEKLFF
-,TRBJ2-7,TRBV27,-,TGTGCCAGCAGTTGGGACGGGTACGAGCAGTACTTC,CASSWDGYEQYF
few,TRBJ1-6,TRBV14,-,TGTGCCAGCAGCCATTGGACAGAGGGTTCACCCCTCCACTTT,CASSHWTEGSPLHF
-,TRBJ1-6,TRBV19,-,TGTGCCAGTAGTACAGGGGTAACCTATAATTCACCCCTCCACTTT,CASSTGVTYNSPLHF
-,TRBJ1-5,TRBV2,-,TGTGCCAGCACCGGGACGGGTCAGCCCCAGCATTTT,CASTGTGQPQHF
-,TRBJ1-2,TRBV19,-,TGTGCCAGTAGCCCTGATACAGGAGGCTATGGCTACACCTTC,CASSPDTGGYGYTF
-,TRBJ1-4,TRBV5-1,TRBD1,TGCGCCAGCAGCCTACGGACCGGGACAGGGGACGATGAAAAACTGTTTTTT,CASSLRTGTGDDEKLFF
-,TRBJ2-1,TRBV30,TRBD1,TGTGCCTGGAGCTTACAGGGGAGCAATGAGCAGTTCTTC,CAWSLQGSNEQFF
-,TRBJ2-1,TRBV21-1,-,TGTGCCAGCAGCAAAGTGACCCTTCCGGGCAATAGCTCCTACAATGAGCAGTTCTTC,CASSKVTLPGNSSYNEQFF
-,TRBJ2-7,TRBV19,-,TGTGCCAGTAGTACCCGGAGGGCCATAGAGCAGTACTTC,CASSTRRAIEQYF
few,TRBJ1-6,TRBV7-9,-,TGTGCCAGCAGCTATGGTAATTCACCCCTCCACTTT,CASSYGNSPLHF
-,TRBJ2-7,TRBV11-2,-,TGTGCCAGCGGCCGGGGAAGGGGAGGCTACGAGCAGTACTTC,CASGRGRGGYEQYF
-,TRBJ1-5,TRBV7-2,TRBD1,TGTGCCAGCAGCTACGGGACAGGGGATCAGCCCCAGCATTTT,CASSYGTGDQPQHF
once,TRBJ2-3,TRBV5-1,-,TGCGCCAGCAGCTTCCTGGGTTCAGAATCGACAGATACGCAGTATTTT,CASSFLGSESTDTQYF
-,TRBJ2-1,TRBV5-1,TRBD1,TGCGCCAGCAGACCCGGGACAGGTTACAATGAGCAGTTCTTC,CASRPGTGYNEQFF
-,TRBJ2-3,TRBV6-1,TRBD2,TGTGCCAGCAGTGAAATGGCTAGCGGGGGTCCTTCGTCAGATACGCAGTATTTT,CASSEMASGGPSSDTQYF
-,TRBJ2-1,TRBV4-1,-,TGCGCCAGCAGCCCGCCGACCTACAATGAGCAGTTCTTC,CASSPPTYNEQFF
-,TRBJ2-1,TRBV7-8,TRBD2,TGTGCCAGCAGCCCCCGACGTTTTGGGCTAGCGGGAGGACGGCATGAGCAGTTCTTC,CASSPRRFGLAGGRHEQFF
-,TRBJ2-2,TRBV7-2,TRBD1,TGTGCCAGCAGCGCGGACAGGACTACCGGGGAGCTGTTTTTT,CASSADRTTGELFF
-,TRBJ1-5,TRBV2,-,TGTGCCAGCAGTGGCCTCGGGAGCAATCAGCCCCAGCATTTT,CASSGLGSNQPQHF
-,TRBJ2-3,TRBV7-9,-,TGTGCCAGCAGCTTACAGGGAATTTCCACAGATACGCAGTATTTT,CASSLQGISTDTQYF